The entry that follows covers one T cell receptor beta chain sequence. As handled by the study authors: Reference gene primers were amplified, and this amplification served to estimate nucleated cell counts. The method was immunoSEQ multiplex PCR; TCRdb's version includes in-frame clones alone and lacks a portion of them. The V and J calls and the clone size are those of that table, but D and trimming were determined from the DNA. The sample lists some 200,000 clones; approximately 84% were seen once. The data were obtained in a study of blood T cell repertoires in COVID-19. V gave up 0 bases and J gave up 6 bases; unmatched junction bases: 8. The CDR3 consists of 15 residues. From germline, CDR1 is GTSNPN and CDR2 SVGIG (reference sequence).

The sample was peripheral blood. The sequence derives from a man older than 75 with acute or convalescent COVID-19. V usage is TRBV30 and J usage is TRBJ1-5, with 7 positions matching TRBD1. CDR3 protein: CAWSVAGGLGQPQHF. The CDR3 nucleotides read TGTGCCTGGAGTGTAGCAGGGGGGTTGGGTCAGCCCCAGCATTTT.